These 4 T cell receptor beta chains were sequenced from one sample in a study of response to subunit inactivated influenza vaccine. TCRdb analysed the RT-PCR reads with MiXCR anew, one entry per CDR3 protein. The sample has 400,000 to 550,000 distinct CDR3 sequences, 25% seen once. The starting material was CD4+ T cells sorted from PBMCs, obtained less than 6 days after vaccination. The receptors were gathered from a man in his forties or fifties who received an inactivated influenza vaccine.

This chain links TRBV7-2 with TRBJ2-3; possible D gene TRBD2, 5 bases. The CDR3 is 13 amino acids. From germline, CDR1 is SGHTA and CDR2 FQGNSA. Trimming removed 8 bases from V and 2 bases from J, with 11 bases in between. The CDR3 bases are TGTGCCAGCTCCCAGCGGCACACAGATACGCAGTATTTT. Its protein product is CASSQRHTDTQYF.

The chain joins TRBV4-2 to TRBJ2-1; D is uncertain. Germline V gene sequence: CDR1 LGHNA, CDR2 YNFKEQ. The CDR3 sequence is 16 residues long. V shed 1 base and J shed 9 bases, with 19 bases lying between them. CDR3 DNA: TGTGCCAGCAGCCAAGGAGCTGCCGGCGTTTTTGGTGAGCAGTTCTTC. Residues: CASSQGAAGVFGEQFF.

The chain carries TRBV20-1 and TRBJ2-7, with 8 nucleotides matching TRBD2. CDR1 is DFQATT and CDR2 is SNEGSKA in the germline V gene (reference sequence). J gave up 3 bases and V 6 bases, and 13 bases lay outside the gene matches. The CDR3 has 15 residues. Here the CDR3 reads CSAQEPGLGDYEQYF. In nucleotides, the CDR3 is TGCAGTGCCCAAGAACCGGGACTAGGGGACTACGAGCAGTACTTC.

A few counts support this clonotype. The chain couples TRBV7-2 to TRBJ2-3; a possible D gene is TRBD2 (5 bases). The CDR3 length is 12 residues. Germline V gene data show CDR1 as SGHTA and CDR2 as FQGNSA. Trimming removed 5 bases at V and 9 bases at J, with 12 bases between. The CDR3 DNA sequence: TGTGCCAGCAGCCCGGGGATAGCAACGCAGTATTTT. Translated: CASSPGIATQYF.